This T cell receptor beta chain came from a study of control samples from healthy donors and cancer patients. Sequenced by immunoSEQ multiplex PCR; TCRdb stores in-frame clones only, minus some. Of 110,000 or so clones in the sample, about 80% were seen once. The CDR3 has 12 residues. Trimming stripped 5 bases from V and 7 bases from J, with 8 bases between. The source is a woman aged 45-59 years in good health. The rearrangement uses TRBV12-3 or TRBV12-4 and TRBJ1-4; D is unclear. Material for sequencing was blood. This CDR3 is CASSTVSEKLFF. The CDR3 DNA follows: TGTGCCAGCAGTACCGTATCTGAAAAACTGTTTTTT.